This entry lists 5 T cell receptor beta chains sequenced from one sample in a study of blood T cell dynamics during melanoma immunotherapy. The time point here: pre-treatment baseline. The data were produced by immunoSEQ multiplex PCR, yet TCRdb's version contains in-frame clones alone and is incomplete. This table has 3,500 to 5,000 clones, around 84% appearing once. Sequencing used blood, obtained from a patient treated with checkpoint blockade. These receptors were obtained from a human donor with melanoma.

The chain links TRBV7-2 to TRBJ2-2, with TRBD1 matching 7 bases. With V trimmed by 4 bases and J by 3 bases, 5 bases remained unmatched. This CDR3 is 15 amino acids long. CDR1 and CDR2 (germline): SGHTA, FQGNSA. The CDR3 here is CASSSTGTYTGELFF. DNA for the CDR3: TGTGCCAGCAGCTCGACAGGGACCTACACCGGGGAGCTGTTTTTT. Together with reference TRBV7-2 and TRBJ2-2, the CDR3 gives the full variable domain: GAGVSQSPSNKVTEKGKDVELRCDPISGHTALYWYRQSLGQGLEFLIYFQGNSAPDKSGLPSDRFSAERTGGSVSTLTIQRTQQEDSAVYLCASSSTGTYTGELFFGEGSRLTVL.

V is TRBV6-5 and J is TRBJ1-4; maybe TRBD1 (6 bases). The CDR3 totals 14 residues. Germline V gene data show CDR1 as MNHEY and CDR2 as SVGAGI. V lost 6 bases and J lost 7, with 15 bases in between. The CDR3 DNA follows: TGTGCCAGCAGCCAACAGGGAGTAGGTGAAAAACTGTTTTTT. This encodes CASSQQGVGEKLFF.

This chain links TRBV10-1 with TRBJ1-1; D might be TRBD1 (5 bases). The CDR3 extends over 11 amino acids. Trimming took off 3 bases at V and 9 bases at J, with 8 bases between the two ends. Germline V CDR1 and CDR2: WNHNN, SYGVQD (reference sequence). CDR3 in amino acids: CASSDGGQAFF. CDR3 DNA sequence: TGCGCCAGCAGTGACGGGGGTCAAGCTTTCTTT.

V and J are TRBV29-1 and TRBJ2-7; a weak D match, TRBD1 (6 bases). The CDR3 consists of 13 residues. V was pared by 3 bases and J by 6 bases, with 15 bases between. The germline V gene has CDR1 SQVTM and CDR2 ANQGSEA. CDR3 loop: CSVDRQGLGEQYF. The CDR3 nucleotides are TGCAGCGTTGATAGGCAGGGGTTGGGCGAGCAGTACTTC.

In its sample, this clone was seen a few times. The rearrangement joins TRBV7-2 to TRBJ1-3; D ambiguous. Germline V gene lookup returns CDR1 SGHTA and CDR2 FQGNSA. This CDR3 has 15 residues. The germline V and J ends were trimmed by 1 base and 7 bases, with 14 bases remaining between them. The CDR3 DNA is TGTGCCAGCAGCTTAGGAGAGGTCCTGGCGAACACCATATATTTT. Translation gives CASSLGEVLANTIYF.